This passage covers 24 T cell receptor beta chains from one sample sequenced in a study of blood T cell repertoires in COVID-19. Repertoires were generated with immunoSEQ multiplex PCR, while TCRdb's copy carries only in-frame clones and drops some. In the table there are around 200,000 clones, about four fifths of which are singletons. Sample: peripheral blood. The source of these receptors is a man between 45 and 60 years old with active or convalescent COVID-19.

The gene calls are TRBV30 and TRBJ2-4; 9 nucleotides line up with TRBD2. J was trimmed by 7 bases and V by 4 bases; bases with no gene match: 2. This CDR3 comprises 12 residues. Per germline, CDR1 GTSNPN and CDR2 SVGIG (reference sequence). The CDR3 DNA is TGTGCCTGGACGGCGGGGGGGAACATTCAGTACTTC. Translated: CAWTAGGNIQYF. The full variable domain, rest sourced from reference TRBV30 and TRBJ2-4, is SQTIHQWPATLVQPVGSPLSLECTVEGTSNPNLYWYRQAAGRGLQLLFYSVGIGQISSEVPQNLSASRPQDRQFILSSKKLLLSDSGFYLCAWTAGGNIQYFGAGTRLSVL.

The V call is TRBV28, the J call TRBJ2-6; 9 bases fit TRBD1. In germline, CDR1 is MDHEN, CDR2 SYDVKM. This CDR3 has 17 amino acids. Unmatched junction bases numbered 10, after V lost 7 bases and J lost 3 bases. The CDR3 DNA follows: TGTGCCAGCAAAACAGGGGGCGCCGGTTTTGGGGCCAACGTCCTGACTTTC. This encodes CASKTGGAGFGANVLTF.

This clone was found once. The V call is TRBV5-1, the J call TRBJ2-3, with 9 bases matching TRBD1. Germline loops: CDR1 SGHRS, CDR2 YFSETQ. The V segment lost 3 bases and the J segment 6 bases; nucleotides outside the gene matches: 5. The CDR3 loop spans 14 amino acids. The CDR3 loop reads CASSSQGATDTQYF. The CDR3 DNA is TGCGCCAGCAGCTCACAGGGGGCAACTGATACGCAGTATTTT. The full variable domain, rest sourced from reference TRBV5-1 and TRBJ2-3, is KAGVTQTPRYLIKTRGQQVTLSCSPISGHRSVSWYQQTPGQGLQFLFEYFSETQRNKGNFPGRFSGRQFSNSRSEMNVSTLELGDSALYLCASSSQGATDTQYFGPGTRLTVL.

This clone was recorded once. This chain connects TRBV30 to TRBJ1-1; D ambiguous. The V gene lost 2 bases and the J gene lost 8 bases, with 9 bases spanning the gap. The germline gives CDR1 GTSNPN, CDR2 SVGIG (reference sequence). CDR3 length: 11 residues. DNA for the CDR3: TGTGCCTGGAGTCTATCGACAGAAGCTTTCTTT. Amino acid sequence: CAWSLSTEAFF.

The chain uses TRBV15 and TRBJ2-1; 11 bases agree with TRBD2. V shed 0 bases and J 7 bases; nucleotides not matched to a gene: 5. The length of the CDR3 is 16 residues. CDR1 is LNHNV, CDR2 YYDKDF, per germline (reference sequence). CDR3 nucleotides: TGTGCCACCAGCAGAGATCAGACTAGCGGGGTAAATGAGCAGTTCTTC. Amino acid sequence: CATSRDQTSGVNEQFF.

The gene calls are TRBV30 and TRBJ1-2; a possible D gene is TRBD1 (6 bases). Germline lookup yields CDR1 GTSNPN and CDR2 SVGIG (reference sequence). The CDR3 totals 12 residues. V lost 0 bases and J 8 bases, leaving 10 bases between the germline ends. Written as DNA, the CDR3 is TGTGCCTGGAGTGTAGGGGGAGGGGGCTACACCTTC. Protein: CAWSVGGGGYTF.

This chain joins TRBV2 and TRBJ1-4, with unresolved D. The CDR3 runs to 15 residues. Trimming took off 1 base at V and 3 bases at J, with 9 bases between the two ends. From germline, CDR1 is SNHLY and CDR2 FYNNEI. The CDR3 here is CASSEGLGANEKLFF. CDR3 nucleotides: TGTGCCAGCAGTGAAGGTTTGGGAGCTAATGAAAAACTGTTTTTT.

In its sample, this clone was seen a few times. This chain joins TRBV7-2 and TRBJ2-5; TRBD1 agrees at 7 bases. Germline V gene sequence: CDR1 SGHTA, CDR2 FQGNSA. After removal of 5 bases from V and 9 bases from J, the junction contained 15 bases not matched to a gene. The CDR3 loop spans 15 amino acids. The CDR3 nucleotides read TGTGCCAGCAGCGTTCCGGGACACGCCAGGGGGTCCCAGTACTTC. Translated: CASSVPGHARGSQYF.

The rearrangement links TRBV7-3 to TRBJ2-1; TRBD1 agrees at 8 bases. The germline V gene has CDR1 SGHTA and CDR2 FQGTGA. The J segment lost 7 bases and the V segment lost 5 bases, leaving 4 bases of the junction unmatched. The CDR3 covers 13 residues. Here the CDR3 reads CASSGDRMNEQFF. The CDR3 nucleotides read TGTGCCAGCAGCGGGGACAGGATGAATGAGCAGTTCTTC.

The V and J genes are TRBV7-8 and TRBJ2-5; 7 bases align to TRBD1. The CDR3 covers 14 residues. The germline gives CDR1 SGHVS, CDR2 FQNEAQ. Trimming took 5 bases from V and 2 from J; bases not matched to a gene: 5. DNA for the CDR3: TGTGCCAGCAGCGTAAGGGGACAGCAAGAGACCCAGTACTTC. It codes for CASSVRGQQETQYF.

The chain is built from TRBV10-3 and TRBJ2-2; D is uncertain. Germline V gene lookup returns CDR1 ENHRY and CDR2 SYGVKD. This CDR3 region has 14 residues. V lost 3 bases and J 3 bases, leaving 8 bases between the germline ends. The CDR3 here is CAISESADTGELFF. In DNA form, the CDR3 reads TGTGCCATCAGTGAATCTGCAGACACCGGGGAGCTGTTTTTT.

V usage is TRBV10-3 and J usage is TRBJ2-2; 11 nucleotides agree with TRBD2. The trim removed 6 bases at V and 2 bases at J, leaving 8 bases unmatched. From germline, CDR1 is ENHRY and CDR2 SYGVKD. CDR3 length equals 17 residues. CDR3: CAIRKLAGELNTGELFF. In DNA form, the CDR3 reads TGTGCCATCAGGAAACTAGCGGGGGAACTTAACACCGGGGAGCTGTTTTTT.

The chain is built from TRBV5-6 and TRBJ2-3; the match to TRBD2 covers 12 bases. The CDR3 has 18 amino acids. Germline values: CDR1 SGHDT, CDR2 YYEEEE. V shed 0 bases and J 1 base; nucleotides not matched to a gene: 6. CDR3 amino acids: CASSLVLAGGPGTDTQYF. The CDR3 DNA follows: TGTGCCAGCAGCTTGGTTCTAGCGGGGGGGCCTGGCACAGATACGCAGTATTTT.

The V gene is TRBV11-2, the J gene TRBJ1-1; TRBD1 aligns across 7 bases. This CDR3 contains 18 residues. Losses at the gene ends were 5 bases for V and 0 bases for J; bases not matched to a gene: 15. The germline gives CDR1 SGHAT, CDR2 FQNNGV. CDR3 sequence: CASSTPRGQRRMNTEAFF. The CDR3 DNA is TGTGCCAGCAGCACTCCGAGGGGACAGCGCAGAATGAACACTGAAGCTTTCTTT.

The chain combines TRBV5-1 with TRBJ1-6, with 9 bases that match TRBD1. This CDR3 comprises 14 residues. Trimming removed 4 bases from V and 7 bases from J; junction bases left unmatched: 3. Germline CDR1 reads SGHRS; CDR2 reads YFSETQ. CDR3 in DNA: TGCGCCAGCAGCCAGGACAGGGGAAATTCACCCCTCCACTTT. This gives the protein CASSQDRGNSPLHF.

The rearrangement links TRBV7-3 to TRBJ2-3; 7 nucleotides line up with TRBD2. The V segment lost 2 bases and the J segment 7 bases; nucleotides outside the gene matches: 3. The V gene's germline CDR1 is SGHTA and CDR2 FQGTGA. The CDR3 is made up of 13 amino acids. In DNA form, the CDR3 reads TGTGCCAGCAGCTTAGGGGGGGTATATACGCAGTATTTT. Its translation is CASSLGGVYTQYF.

This clone was observed a handful of times. V gene TRBV24-1 combines with J gene TRBJ1-5; D is possibly TRBD1 (5 bases). Looked up from germline, CDR1 is KGHDR and CDR2 is SFDVKD. CDR3 size: 14 residues. V gave up 4 bases and J gave up 3 bases, with 9 bases separating them. The DNA of the CDR3 is TGTGCCACCAGTGAGACACAGGACAATCAGCCCCAGCATTTT. The encoded protein is CATSETQDNQPQHF.

V and J are TRBV29-1 and TRBJ2-6, with 9 bases identical to TRBD1. V trimming: 4 bases; J trimming: 2 bases; junction bases outside the gene matches: 3. This CDR3 has 15 residues. Looked up from germline, CDR1 is SQVTM and CDR2 is ANQGSEA. The CDR3 is CSVGTGEAGANVLTF. Written as DNA, the CDR3 is TGCAGCGTTGGGACAGGGGAGGCTGGGGCCAACGTCCTGACTTTC.

V gene TRBV7-9 combines with J gene TRBJ2-1; 8 bases match TRBD2. The germline V gene has CDR1 SEHNR and CDR2 FQNEAQ (reference sequence). After removal of 4 bases from V and 1 base from J, the junction contained 3 bases not matched to a gene. This CDR3 contains 15 residues. The CDR3 loop is CASSSLAGSYNEQFF. As DNA, the CDR3 is TGTGCCAGCAGCTCATTAGCGGGGTCCTACAATGAGCAGTTCTTC.

The chain uses TRBV5-5 and TRBJ1-2, with 7 bases fitting TRBD1. CDR1 is SGHKS and CDR2 is YYEKEE in the germline V gene (reference sequence). V shed 4 bases, J shed 3 bases, and the junction held 18 bases outside the gene matches. This CDR3 region has 18 residues. Here the CDR3 DNA reads TGTGCCAGCAGCGTCAGGACGCAGGGGGTCCTAGATCACTATGGCTACACCTTC. Amino acid sequence: CASSVRTQGVLDHYGYTF.

V is TRBV5-1 and J is TRBJ2-6; 7 bases fit TRBD1. After removal of 7 bases from V and 0 bases from J, the junction contained 16 bases not matched to a gene. CDR3 size: 19 residues. Germline CDR1 reads SGHRS; CDR2 reads YFSETQ. In nucleotides, the CDR3 is TGCGCCAGCTGCCCGAACCGGGACAGTCAACACTCTGGGGCCAACGTCCTGACTTTC. Protein: CASCPNRDSQHSGANVLTF.

The V gene is TRBV30, the J gene TRBJ2-2, with D uncertain. Trimming left V 3 bases short and J 1 base short, with 6 bases between. CDR3 length: 13 amino acids. Per the germline V gene, CDR1 is GTSNPN and CDR2 is SVGIG (reference sequence). CDR3 sequence reads: CAWSALNTGELFF. CDR3 DNA sequence: TGTGCCTGGAGCGCACTGAACACCGGGGAGCTGTTTTTT.

V gene TRBV6-2 or TRBV6-3 combines with J gene TRBJ2-7; possibly TRBD2 for D (6 bases). Germline V gene sequence: CDR1 MNHEY, CDR2 SVGEGT. Trimming took off 2 bases at V and 4 bases at J, with 6 bases between the two ends. The CDR3 loop spans 12 amino acids. CDR3 residues: CASSYAGYEQYF. CDR3 nucleotides: TGTGCCAGCAGTTACGCGGGATACGAGCAGTACTTC.

The J gene is TRBJ1-3, the V gene TRBV11-2, with D unclear. The CDR3 consists of 14 residues. The germline gives CDR1 SGHAT, CDR2 FQNNGV. The V and J ends lost 2 bases and 4 bases respectively, with 9 bases between them. CDR3: CASSLQNTGNTIYF. The CDR3 DNA sequence: TGTGCCAGCAGCTTACAGAATACCGGAAACACCATATATTTT. Supplemented by reference TRBV11-2 and TRBJ1-3, the full variable domain reads EAGVAQSPRYKIIEKRQSVAFWCNPISGHATLYWYQQILGQGPKLLIQFQNNGVVDDSQLPKDRFSAERLKGVDSTLKIQPAKLEDSAVYLCASSLQNTGNTIYFGEGSWLTVV.